The 26 T cell receptor beta chains given below trace back to one sample, sequenced in a study of T cell responses to AZD1222 COVID-19 vaccine. Profiled with immunoSEQ multiplex PCR; TCRdb holds only in-frame clones, not every one. The profile shows 100,000 or so clones, 92% of them singletons. The sample in question was peripheral blood, obtained on day 0 of AZD1222 vaccination. Receptors were obtained from an adult in good health.

V is TRBV30 and J is TRBJ1-6; D unclear. The ends were cut back, 4 bases at V and 6 bases at J, with 16 bases in the middle. The CDR3 loop spans 15 amino acids. Germline CDR1 and CDR2: GTSNPN and SVGIG (reference sequence). The CDR3 sequence is CAWTPRGTVNSPLHF. DNA of the CDR3: TGTGCCTGGACCCCCAGAGGAACAGTTAATTCACCCCTCCACTTT. Complete variable domain (other parts from reference TRBV30 and TRBJ1-6): SQTIHQWPATLVQPVGSPLSLECTVEGTSNPNLYWYRQAAGRGLQLLFYSVGIGQISSEVPQNLSASRPQDRQFILSSKKLLLSDSGFYLCAWTPRGTVNSPLHFGNGTRLTVT.

The CDR3 sequence: CASSRSGDPADEKLFF. In nucleotides, the CDR3 is TGCGCCAGCAGCAGAAGTGGGGATCCGGCCGATGAAAAACTGTTTTTT. J is TRBJ1-4 and V is TRBV5-1; D gene ambiguous. V shed 4 bases and J shed 6 bases, with 19 bases lying between them. The CDR3 sequence is 16 residues long. Germline CDR1 SGHRS, CDR2 YFSETQ.

V and J are TRBV7-8 and TRBJ2-3, with 12 bases lining up with TRBD2. Trimming at V came to 5 bases and at J to 4 bases, leaving 4 bases not matched to a gene. This CDR3 is 15 amino acids long. Germline values: CDR1 SGHVS, CDR2 FQNEAQ. CDR3 coding DNA: TGTGCCAGCAGCATGACTAGCGGGAGTCCAGATACGCAGTATTTT. Amino acids: CASSMTSGSPDTQYF.

V is TRBV18 and J is TRBJ1-6; 7 nucleotides align to TRBD1. Germline V CDR1 and CDR2: KGHSH, LQKENI. The CDR3 spans 14 residues. V shed 2 bases and J 5 bases; nucleotides not matched to a gene: 0. Here the CDR3 DNA reads TGTGCCAGCTCACCAACAGGGGATAATTCACCCCTCCACTTT. It encodes CASSPTGDNSPLHF.

The chain joins TRBV28 to TRBJ1-4, with 9 bases fitting TRBD1. The CDR3 has 15 amino acids. Germline loops: CDR1 MDHEN, CDR2 SYDVKM. The ends lost 6 bases at V and 2 bases at J; junction bases unmatched: 4. The DNA of the CDR3 is TGTGCCAGCAGGGGGGACAGGGACACTAATGAAAAACTGTTTTTT. Protein: CASRGDRDTNEKLFF.

This rearrangement joins TRBV5-1 to TRBJ2-2; TRBD2 matches at 16 bases. This CDR3 contains 17 residues. The germline V gene encodes CDR1 SGHRS and CDR2 YFSETQ. V was clipped by 4 bases and J by 7 bases; unmatched bases: 7. The DNA of the CDR3 is TGCGCCAGCAGCGTCGGGACTAGCGGGAGGGGTGTCGGGGAGCTGTTTTTT. Its protein product is CASSVGTSGRGVGELFF.

The chain uses TRBV7-9 and TRBJ1-3; 8 bases agree with TRBD1. Looked up from germline, CDR1 is SEHNR and CDR2 is FQNEAQ (reference sequence). CDR3 length: 14 residues. Trimming cost V 3 bases and J 2 bases; bases outside gene matches: 0. The CDR3 loop reads CASSLTGAGNTIYF. The DNA of the CDR3 is TGTGCCAGCAGCTTGACAGGGGCTGGAAACACCATATATTTT.

The gene calls are TRBV7-9 and TRBJ1-2; weak D call: TRBD1 (5 bases). CDR1 and CDR2 from the germline V gene are SEHNR and FQNEAQ (reference sequence). The length of the CDR3 is 12 residues. Trimming removed 5 bases from V and 11 bases from J, with 15 bases in between. The CDR3 is CASSPGDLGYTF. The CDR3 DNA reads as TGTGCCAGCAGCCCGGGGGACCTCGGGTACACCTTC.

This chain uses TRBV19 with TRBJ2-2, with D possibly called TRBD1 or TRBD2 (5 bases each). The germline V gene encodes CDR1 LNHDA and CDR2 SQIVND (reference sequence). Trimming removed 4 bases at V and 0 bases at J, with 15 bases between. The CDR3 covers 17 residues. The CDR3 protein is CASSTPPGRANTGELFF. In DNA, the CDR3 is TGTGCCAGTAGTACGCCACCGGGGCGGGCGAACACCGGGGAGCTGTTTTTT.

The V gene is TRBV27, the J gene TRBJ2-1; 9 bases match TRBD2. CDR1 MNHEY and CDR2 SMNVEV come from the germline V gene (reference sequence). CDR3 size: 14 residues. Trimming took 6 bases from V and 6 from J; bases not matched to a gene: 6. This CDR3 reads CASRTSGGANEQFF. The CDR3 coding sequence is TGTGCCAGCAGGACTAGCGGCGGAGCCAATGAGCAGTTCTTC.

Written as DNA, the CDR3 is TGTGCCAGCAGCCCCGGGACTAGCGGGAGTTTGGGATTCTACGAGCAGTACTTC. It is translated as CASSPGTSGSLGFYEQYF. The V and J genes are TRBV6-2 or TRBV6-3 and TRBJ2-7; 14 bases map to TRBD2. The CDR3 has 18 amino acids. Germline CDR1 reads MNHEY; CDR2 reads SVGEGT. V lost 6 bases and J lost 3; bases outside the gene matches: 13.

The rearrangement links TRBV24-1 to TRBJ2-2; TRBD2 agrees at 10 bases. Trimming cost V 9 bases and J 6 bases; bases outside gene matches: 3. This CDR3 comprises 13 residues. CDR1 is KGHDR, CDR2 SFDVKD, per germline. CDR3 in DNA: TGTGCCACCGAAAGCGGGAGGGCCGGGGAGCTGTTTTTT. This codes for CATESGRAGELFF.

The chain uses TRBV11-3 and TRBJ2-2, with 8 bases lining up with TRBD2. From germline, CDR1 is SGHNT and CDR2 YENEEA. There are 17 residues in the CDR3. V was clipped by 2 bases and J by 6 bases; unmatched bases: 11. CDR3 loop: CASSLREGSPGAGELFF. CDR3 sequence (DNA): TGTGCCAGCAGCTTACGGGAGGGCTCCCCCGGGGCCGGGGAGCTGTTTTTT.

The V and J genes are TRBV5-1 and TRBJ2-1; D call uncertain. The germline V and J ends were trimmed by 0 bases and 5 bases, with 6 bases remaining between them. The CDR3 sequence is 13 residues long. CDR1 is SGHRS and CDR2 is YFSETQ in the germline V gene. The chain's CDR3 is CASSLAPNNEQFF. CDR3 DNA sequence: TGCGCCAGCAGCTTGGCCCCAAACAATGAGCAGTTCTTC. Full variable domain (remainder filled in from reference TRBV5-1 and TRBJ2-1): KAGVTQTPRYLIKTRGQQVTLSCSPISGHRSVSWYQQTPGQGLQFLFEYFSETQRNKGNFPGRFSGRQFSNSRSEMNVSTLELGDSALYLCASSLAPNNEQFFGPGTRLTVL.

The CDR3, as DNA: TGCAGCGTCGGGGACCCTGGGGAGCCCCAGCATTTT. It specifies CSVGDPGEPQHF. The V gene is TRBV29-1, the J gene TRBJ1-5; D perhaps matches TRBD1 (5 bases). Germline V gives CDR1 SQVTM, CDR2 ANQGSEA. V was shortened by 6 bases and J by 8 bases, with 14 bases between the two germline ends. The CDR3 covers 12 residues.

V gene TRBV27 combines with J gene TRBJ1-2, with unresolved D. This CDR3 region has 15 residues. The V end lost 6 bases, the J end lost 2 bases, and 16 bases lay between the germline ends. CDR1 and CDR2 from the germline V gene are MNHEY and SMNVEV (reference sequence). This CDR3 is CASRSPSGLNYGYTF. In DNA form, the CDR3 reads TGTGCCAGCAGATCTCCTTCGGGCCTCAACTATGGCTACACCTTC.

This clone was observed a single time. The chain joins TRBV2 to TRBJ1-5, with D possibly matching TRBD1 (5 bases). This CDR3 spans 15 amino acids. Germline CDR1 reads SNHLY; CDR2 reads FYNNEI. V shed 1 base and J shed 4 bases, with 11 bases lying between them. CDR3 region: CASSEGGTVNQPQHF. The DNA for the CDR3 is TGTGCCAGCAGTGAAGGAGGGACGGTGAATCAGCCCCAGCATTTT.

As to this clone: This sample also contains other DNA sequences that code for the same CDR3. The CDR3 sequence: CASSGGSGYTF. The DNA for the CDR3 is TGTGCCAGTTCAGGGGGCAGTGGCTACACCTTC. This chain uses TRBV6-5 with TRBJ1-2; 8 bases align to TRBD1. Germline loops: CDR1 MNHEY, CDR2 SVGAGI. V lost 9 bases and J lost 7; bases outside the gene matches: 4. The CDR3 is 11 residues long.

The chain uses TRBV5-5 and TRBJ1-2; 9 bases agree with TRBD1. CDR1 and CDR2 (germline): SGHKS, YYEKEE (reference sequence). With V trimmed by 3 bases and J by 4 bases, 4 bases remained unmatched. CDR3 length: 14 amino acids. As DNA, the CDR3 is TGTGCCAGCAGCTGGGACAGGGTGGCCTATGGCTACACCTTC. This gives the protein CASSWDRVAYGYTF.

This CDR3 is CASSYSDGRIQPQHF. In DNA form, the CDR3 reads TGTGCCAGCAGTTACTCGGATGGGCGGATTCAGCCCCAGCATTTT. This chain connects TRBV6-5 to TRBJ1-5; D is unresolved. V lost 0 bases, J lost 6 bases, and 12 bases lay in between. CDR1 and CDR2 from the germline V gene are MNHEY and SVGAGI. There are 15 residues in the CDR3.

The rearrangement uses TRBV11-3 and TRBJ2-3; TRBD1 matches at 9 bases. CDR1 is SGHNT, CDR2 YENEEA, per germline. The CDR3 loop spans 15 amino acids. V was clipped by 5 bases and J by 2 bases; unmatched bases: 5. DNA for the CDR3: TGTGCCAGCAGCCCCCGGACAGGGGTCACAGATACGCAGTATTTT. Translated, it gives CASSPRTGVTDTQYF.

The sample holds a few counts of this clone. The chain recombines TRBV5-1 with TRBJ2-3; 11 bases map to TRBD2. V shed 2 bases and J 4 bases; nucleotides not matched to a gene: 3. This CDR3 has 15 amino acids. CDR1 SGHRS and CDR2 YFSETQ come from the germline V gene. The CDR3 sequence: CASSFLAGGPDTQYF. Here the CDR3 DNA reads TGCGCCAGCAGCTTCTTAGCGGGAGGGCCAGATACGCAGTATTTT.

The chain couples TRBV5-1 to TRBJ2-7, with TRBD1 as a possible D gene (6 bases). Germline V gene lookup returns CDR1 SGHRS and CDR2 YFSETQ. Trimming shortened V by 3 bases and J by 1 base, and 11 bases separated the two germline ends. The CDR3 loop spans 14 amino acids. The CDR3 DNA reads as TGCGCCAGCAGCTCGGACAGTACATCCTACGAGCAGTACTTC. It codes for CASSSDSTSYEQYF.

The chain has TRBV29-1 and TRBJ2-1, with D maybe TRBD1 (6 bases). Germline V lookup: CDR1 SQVTM, CDR2 ANQGSEA. The CDR3 consists of 17 residues. The ends were cut back, 0 bases at V and 8 bases at J, with 23 bases in the middle. In DNA, the CDR3 is TGCAGCGTTGAAGATCTTGAAGGGGGATCACTACTCTATGAGCAGTTCTTC. Its protein is CSVEDLEGGSLLYEQFF.

The genes are TRBV11-3 and TRBJ1-3, with D hard to call. Germline V CDR1 and CDR2: SGHNT, YENEEA. This CDR3 spans 13 amino acids. V lost 5 bases and J lost 2, with 7 bases in between. CDR3 DNA: TGTGCCAGCAGCAAGCGAGCTGGAAACACCATATATTTT. Amino acids: CASSKRAGNTIYF.

The rearrangement links TRBV4-1 to TRBJ1-1, with D possibly being TRBD1 (5 bases). The CDR3 spans 14 residues. From germline, CDR1 is MGHRA and CDR2 YSYEKL. Trimming stripped 0 bases from V and 5 bases from J, with 10 bases between. CDR3 loop: CASSQDRGWTEAFF. The CDR3 region has the DNA TGCGCCAGCAGCCAAGATCGGGGGTGGACTGAAGCTTTCTTT.